This is a list of T cell receptor beta chains from one sample in a study of CD8 T cells in Susac syndrome. TCRdb recomputed calls from the immunoSEQ multiplex PCR reads with MiXCR, one row per CDR3 protein. Of about 140,000 distinct CDR3 sequences listed, over 90% are singletons. The sequenced sample was CD4+ T cells from PBMCs. Receptor source: a human donor with Susac syndrome. The CDR3 runs from the conserved cysteine through the conserved F or W. The order of the fields is V gene, J gene, D gene, clone size, CDR3 length, CDR3 DNA, CDR3 protein. A D gene is named only where the DNA matches it firmly. Rows give clone size only sometimes, using once, few, many, or a class for an expanded clone.

TRBV15,TRBJ2-3,.,once,13,TGTGCCACCAGCGAACAGAGCACAGATACGCAGTATTTT,CATSEQSTDTQYF
TRBV5-1,TRBJ2-1,.,.,14,TGCGCCAGCAGCTTAGGACCTATTAGGGATGAGCAGTTCTTC,CASSLGPIRDEQFF
TRBV30,TRBJ2-5,.,.,13,TGTGCCTGGAGGCGTAGCGAGAAAGAGACCCAGTACTTC,CAWRRSEKETQYF
TRBV6-2/TRBV6-3,TRBJ2-4,.,once,12,TGTGCCAGCACCCAGGGGAGAAACATTCAGTACTTC,CASTQGRNIQYF
TRBV20-1,TRBJ2-7,.,.,14,TGCAGTGCTAGAGGGGGTTCTAGCGACTACGAGCAGTACTTC,CSARGGSSDYEQYF
TRBV20-1,TRBJ2-1,.,.,16,TGCAGTGCTCACGACGTGATGACTAGAATCTACAATGAGCAGTTCTTC,CSAHDVMTRIYNEQFF
TRBV30,TRBJ2-4,TRBD2,.,14,TGTGCCTGGAGTACTAGCGGGGGCCGAAACATTCAGTACTTC,CAWSTSGGRNIQYF
TRBV20-1,TRBJ2-1,TRBD2,once,13,TGCAGTGCTAAACTAGCGCCCGACAATGAGCAGTTCTTC,CSAKLAPDNEQFF
TRBV12-3/TRBV12-4,TRBJ1-5,.,.,13,TGTGCCAGCAGTTTACGGGGGATAGAGCCCCAGCATTTT,CASSLRGIEPQHF
TRBV6-1,TRBJ2-3,TRBD2,.,17,TGTGCCAGCAGCTCCATAGCGGGGGGGCCGTCCACAGATACGCAGTATTTT,CASSSIAGGPSTDTQYF
TRBV29-1,TRBJ1-2,TRBD1,.,16,TGCAGCGTTGAAGATCGGGGGACAGGGGGCAACTATGGCTACACCTTC,CSVEDRGTGGNYGYTF
TRBV18,TRBJ2-5,TRBD1,.,16,TGTGCCAGCTCACCACCGGGACAGGGGCGTAGCGAGACCCAGTACTTC,CASSPPGQGRSETQYF
TRBV15,TRBJ2-7,TRBD1,once,14,TGTGCCACCAGCACCGGGACAGCACCCTACGAGCAGTACTTC,CATSTGTAPYEQYF
TRBV2,TRBJ2-3,TRBD1,.,16,TGTGCCAGCGGGGGGGACAGGGGCAGAGGCACAGATACGCAGTATTTT,CASGGDRGRGTDTQYF
TRBV9,TRBJ2-3,TRBD2,.,16,TGTGCCAGCAGCGTAGGCGGGAGCGTTGGTACAGATACGCAGTATTTT,CASSVGGSVGTDTQYF
TRBV2,TRBJ1-1,.,.,13,TGTGCCAGCAGTGTAAGGGAGGAGACTGAAGCTTTCTTT,CASSVREETEAFF
TRBV28,TRBJ1-2,.,.,12,TGTGCCAGCAGCTACAGGAGAGATGGCTACACCTTC,CASSYRRDGYTF
TRBV12-3/TRBV12-4,TRBJ2-3,TRBD2,.,15,TGTGCCAGCAGTTTAACGGGAGGGCCGCCGAATACGCAGTATTTT,CASSLTGGPPNTQYF
TRBV7-3,TRBJ2-3,TRBD1,.,13,TGTGCCAGCAGCCCCTCACAGGGGGATACGCAGTATTTT,CASSPSQGDTQYF
TRBV12-3/TRBV12-4,TRBJ1-1,.,.,14,TGTGCCAGCAGTTTGTGGGGGCGGAACACTGAAGCTTTCTTT,CASSLWGRNTEAFF
TRBV27,TRBJ2-7,TRBD2,.,14,TGTGCCAGCAGAACCAGCGGGGGAAGATACGAGCAGTACTTC,CASRTSGGRYEQYF
TRBV25-1,TRBJ2-1,.,.,13,TGTGCCAGCAGTGAGGTTTACCCCAATGAGCAGTTCTTC,CASSEVYPNEQFF
TRBV29-1,TRBJ2-7,.,.,13,TGCAGCGTTGCGCCCGGCGGGTTATACGAGCAGTACTTC,CSVAPGGLYEQYF
TRBV12-5,TRBJ2-7,.,.,17,TGTGCTAGTGGTTTGGTACTCGGGGTCGGGAGCTCCTACGAGCAGTACTTC,CASGLVLGVGSSYEQYF
TRBV12-3/TRBV12-4,TRBJ2-7,.,.,14,TGTGCCAGCAGTTTCAACGGATTTTCCTACGAGCAGTACTTC,CASSFNGFSYEQYF
TRBV9,TRBJ1-4,.,.,16,TGTGCCAGCAGCGTCGCCGCATGGGGGGCTAGCGAAAAACTGTTTTTT,CASSVAAWGASEKLFF